This T cell receptor (beta chain) came from a study of T cells in Graves' hyperthyroidism and ophthalmopathy. Regarding the study as a whole: Most thyroid clonotypes with frequency above 0.001 were detected in blood.

The CDR3 regions of TCR beta were amplified from RNA transcripts. First-round RT-PCR with HTBI primers amplified the TCR CDR3 region. TCRdb processed the multiplex PCR reads anew with MiXCR; each CDR3 protein has one entry. The sample has about 290,000 distinct CDR3 sequences; roughly 15% are singletons. Germline V gene lookup returns CDR1 LNHDA and CDR2 SQIVND (reference sequence). Trimming took off 6 bases at V and 9 bases at J, with 9 bases between the two ends. CDR3 length: 11 amino acids. This clonotype was counted a few times. What it recognizes is unknown. The genes are TRBV19 and TRBJ1-5, with no clear D. This sequence originates from a man aged 25-45 years with Graves' hyperthyroidism. Sequenced input: blood. This CDR3 is CASRAWGPQHF. CDR3 in DNA: TGTGCCAGTAGGGCTTGGGGGCCCCAGCATTTT.